This TCR beta chain derives from a study of blood T cell repertoires in COVID-19. The assay was immunoSEQ multiplex PCR, and TCRdb's table has in-frame clones only and misses some. This table has under 200,000 clones, around 89% appearing once. Ages ranged from roughly 18 to 95 years, with residence in about two dozen US areas. The TCR was taken from a young woman who had recovered from COVID-19. Sequencing was performed on PBMCs or T cells enriched from blood (not recorded which).

This CDR3 is CASSLSRWRTEAFF. CDR3 DNA: TGTGCCAGCAGTTTAAGCAGGTGGAGGACTGAAGCTTTCTTT. The chain carries TRBV27 and TRBJ1-1; D remains unclear. The ends were cut back, 2 bases at V and 5 bases at J, with 12 bases in the middle. The CDR3 runs to 14 residues. From germline, CDR1 is MNHEY and CDR2 SMNVEV (reference sequence).